The following is a T cell receptor (gamma chain) sequence with its context. Antigen unknown. A single base separates this from a much larger clone, so it may be a read error. RNA was extracted from the cells and then reverse transcribed. The CDR3 regions were amplified by multiplex PCR from V-gene primers to a constant-region primer. TCRdb reanalysed the multiplex PCR reads with CATT. The profile covers 35,000 or so gamma-chain clones, with 20% to 25% appearing a single time and under 2% taken by the ten largest. V shed 3 bases and J 6 bases; nucleotides not matched to a gene: 5. The CDR3 runs 12 residues. CDR1 VENAVY and CDR2 YDSYNSRV come from the germline V gene. The sorted cells were CD3+ Vdelta1+ Vdelta2- thymocytes from alphabeta-depleted thymus. Purity of the sorted Vdelta1+ thymocytes ranged from about 96% to 99.6%. The source of the sample is a study of Vδ1+ human thymocytes. Findings and limits, study-wide: Unlike peripheral blood Vdelta1+ controls, thymic delta-chain sequences included around 18% Vdelta2 and few Vdelta3. In the thymus, TRG and TRD repertoires looked highly polyclonal with Gaussian CDR3 lengths.

The specimen was Vdelta1+ gamma-delta thymocytes from the thymus. This sample's subset: FACS-sorted CD3+ TCRalphabeta- TCRVdelta1+ TCRVdelta2- thymocytes. The chain recombines TRGV8 with TRGJ1 or TRGJ2. This receptor was identified in a girl less than two years old who had congenital heart surgery. This CDR3 is CATWDEFYKKLF. CDR3 coding DNA: TGTGCCACCTGGGATGAGTTTTATAAGAAACTCTTT.